What follows is one T cell receptor beta chain and its context. Its recognized antigen is unknown. It has no much larger one-base neighbor in the sample; base qualities were not kept. The donors were healthy, HIV-negative adults with no recently reported acute infections or vaccinations. All donors were Caucasian adults living in Nashville, Tennessee, USA. CD4+ T cells were enriched through magnetic negative selection, after which naive cells were positively selected on CD45RA and the remaining negative fraction served as the memory subset. Blood was collected by leukapheresis, and PBMCs were isolated by Ficoll-Histopaque density gradient centrifugation and then cryopreserved in liquid nitrogen vapor phase. Analytical flow cytometry was used to check the purity and quantity of each magnetically sorted T cell population. From each sorted fraction, genomic DNA was isolated and quantified by UV absorbance on a Nanodrop 2000c.

Using the deep immunoSEQ assay, TCR CDR3 regions were amplified from genomic DNA by multiplex PCR. Extracted genomic DNA from each cell subset was spread evenly across all wells of several immunoSEQ 96-well plates, with each plate serving as a replicate. For sorted subsets, each replicate PCR was loaded with roughly 200 ng genomic DNA, equivalent to approximately 33,000 T cell genomes. Purified libraries were quantified with a Qubit 3.0 fluorometer, sized on a Bioanalyzer 2100, and re-quantified with the KAPA Library Quantification kit. Each immunoSEQ 96-well plate was sequenced on its own single-read 150-cycle Illumina NextSeq 550 flow cell. The original pipeline was this. The immunoSEQ output contained only junctional sequences without quality scores, so filtering could not match that applied to full-length reads. Sequences were annotated with PyIR, a Python wrapper for IgBLAST v1.9, using IMGT germline references to assign V/J genes and CDR3. Reads with weak V/J assignments (E-value above 1e-6), missing CDR3, stop codons, out-of-frame junctions, or ambiguous translated residues were removed. V3J clonotypes were defined as sequences sharing the same inferred V gene, J gene, and CDR3 amino acid sequence. To compute the percentage overlap between repertoires, the number of shared unique clonotypes was divided by the size of the smaller repertoire. Repertoire richness was assessed with RTK rarefaction, the Chao1 estimator, and Recon v2.1 estimates of unobserved clonotypes. Generation probabilities were computed with OLGA for all TCRbeta clonotypes obtained by the gDNA method from a few donors. Entries here come from immuneACCESS through TCRdb and include only in-frame sequences with V and J called. Some clones fail to appear in such tables; in the studies checked, an unresolved V gene covers under half of the shortfall, and the cause of the remainder is unknown. The V and J calls and clone size are taken from that table; D and trimming were inferred from the DNA. The sample table holds 2 million to 2.5 million clones, of which approximately 96% were seen once. Around 0.13% of the sample rests with the top ten.

The record originates from a study of shared clonotypes between healthy human individuals (TCRdb year 2020). For the study in its entirety: A couple of women and three men aged 18 to 49 years were included in the cohort. For each donor, CD4 naive and CD4 memory were each given three plates, CD8 naive was given two plates, and CD8 memory was given one plate. Between about 0.94 and 8.9 billion PBMCs per donor were obtained by leukapheresis. Libraries were prepared and TCR repertoires were sequenced by different laboratories using diverse techniques, in order to increase sequencing depth and limit assay-specific biases. To estimate repertoire size and how much clonotypes are shared between individuals, the study performed deep sequencing of blood TCR repertoires from five healthy adults. Overall study outcomes, separate from this receptor: Compared with non-shared clonotypes, the clonotypes found in all four sorted-subset donors had higher generation probabilities. Even with the large sequencing depth, rarefaction of the sorted-subset datasets indicated that sequencing was incomplete. Pairwise subsampling indicated that sequencing depth was expected to affect the degree of clonotype sharing among donors. Sampling was restricted to blood, and TCR repertoires in tissues likely differ from the TCR repertoires found in blood. Naive subsets generally had larger estimated clonotype richness than memory subsets did. Because the study included only a small number of donors, the genetic and exposure-history diversity represented was limited. When a handful of donors were compared, the shared fraction of clonotypes was around 5% for naive CD4, approximately 3.5% for naive CD8, more than 2% for memory CD4, and 0.35% to 0.4% for memory CD8.

The receptor was derived from a man aged 18 to 35 in good health. The sample comprised naive CD4+ T cells sorted from blood. Per the publication, the cell subset or site label means: CD45RA+ positively selected.

The sequenced DNA: TGTGCCAGCAGTCCCAGACAGTTATCTAGCACAGATACGCAGTATTTT. This sequence encodes CASSPRQLSSTDTQYF. This receptor chain uses TRBV27 and TRBJ2-3; TRBD1 is possibly the D segment (5 matching bases). Including cysteine and phenylalanine, the CDR3 has 16 amino acids. Of the read, only the CDR3 DNA is kept; its 48 bases are in frame from base 1. Reading the germline V gene (reference sequence) gives CDR1 MNHEY and CDR2 SMNVEV. V loses 5 bases of germline sequence and J loses 0 bases, and the interval between the two ends is 15 bases.